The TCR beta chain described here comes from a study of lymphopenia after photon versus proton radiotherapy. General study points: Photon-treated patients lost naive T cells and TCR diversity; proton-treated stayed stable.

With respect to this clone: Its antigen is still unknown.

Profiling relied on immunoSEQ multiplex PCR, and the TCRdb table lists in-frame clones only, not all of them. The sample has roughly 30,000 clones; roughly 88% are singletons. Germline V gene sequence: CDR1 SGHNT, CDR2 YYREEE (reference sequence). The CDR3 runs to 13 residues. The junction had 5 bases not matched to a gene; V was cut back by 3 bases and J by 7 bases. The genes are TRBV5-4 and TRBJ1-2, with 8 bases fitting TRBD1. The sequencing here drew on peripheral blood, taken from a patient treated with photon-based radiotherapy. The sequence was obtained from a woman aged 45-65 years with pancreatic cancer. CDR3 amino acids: CASSSTGGLGYTF. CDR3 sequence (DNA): TGTGCCAGCAGCTCCACAGGGGGACTTGGCTACACCTTC.